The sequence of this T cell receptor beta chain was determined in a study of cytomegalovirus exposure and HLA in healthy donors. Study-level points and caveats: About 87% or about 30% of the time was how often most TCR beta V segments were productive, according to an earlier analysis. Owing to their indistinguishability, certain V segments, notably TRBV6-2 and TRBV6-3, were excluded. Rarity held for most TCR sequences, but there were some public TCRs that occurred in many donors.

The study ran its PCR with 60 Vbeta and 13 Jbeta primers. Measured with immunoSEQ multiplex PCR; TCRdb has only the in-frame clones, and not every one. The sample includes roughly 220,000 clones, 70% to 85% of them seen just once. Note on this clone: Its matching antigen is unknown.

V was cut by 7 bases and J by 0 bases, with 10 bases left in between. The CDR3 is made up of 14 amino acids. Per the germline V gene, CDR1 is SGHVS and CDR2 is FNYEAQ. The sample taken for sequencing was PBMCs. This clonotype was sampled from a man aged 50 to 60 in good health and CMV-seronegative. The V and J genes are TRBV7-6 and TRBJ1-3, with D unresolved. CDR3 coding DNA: TGTGCCAGCACCTCGGAGCTCTCTGGAAACACCATATATTTT. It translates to CASTSELSGNTIYF.